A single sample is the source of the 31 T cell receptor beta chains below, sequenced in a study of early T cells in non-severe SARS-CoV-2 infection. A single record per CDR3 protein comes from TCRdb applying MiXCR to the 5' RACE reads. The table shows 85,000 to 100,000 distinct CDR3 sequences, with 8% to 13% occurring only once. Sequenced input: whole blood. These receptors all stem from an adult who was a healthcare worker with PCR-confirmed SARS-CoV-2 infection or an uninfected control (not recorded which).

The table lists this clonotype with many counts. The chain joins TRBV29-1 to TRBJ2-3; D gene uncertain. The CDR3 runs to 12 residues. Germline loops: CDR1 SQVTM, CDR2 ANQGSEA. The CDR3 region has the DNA TGCAGGGTCCGGAGTGTCACAGATACGCAGTATTTT. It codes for CRVRSVTDTQYF.

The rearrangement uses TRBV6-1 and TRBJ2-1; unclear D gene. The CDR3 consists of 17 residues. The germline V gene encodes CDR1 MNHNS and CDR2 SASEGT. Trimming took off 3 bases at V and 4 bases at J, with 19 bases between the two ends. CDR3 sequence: CASSDPTRTPRYNEQFF. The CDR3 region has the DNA TGTGCCAGCAGTGACCCTACTCGGACCCCGCGATACAATGAGCAGTTCTTC.

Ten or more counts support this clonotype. CDR3 protein: CASSTDRGLAFF. For the CDR3, the DNA is TGTGCCAGCAGTACGGACAGGGGGCTGGCTTTCTTT. The J gene is TRBJ1-1, the V gene TRBV6-5, with TRBD1 identical over 11 bases. With 5 bases clipped from V and 11 bases from J, the junction kept 4 bases outside the gene matches. Germline V gene data show CDR1 as MNHEY and CDR2 as SVGAGI. This CDR3 has 12 residues.

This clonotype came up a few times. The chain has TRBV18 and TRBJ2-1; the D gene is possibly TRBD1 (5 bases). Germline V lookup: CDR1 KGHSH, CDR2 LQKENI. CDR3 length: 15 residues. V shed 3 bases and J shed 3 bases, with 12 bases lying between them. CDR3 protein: CASSPLDTVYNEQFF. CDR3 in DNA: TGTGCCAGCTCACCCCTGGACACCGTCTACAATGAGCAGTTCTTC. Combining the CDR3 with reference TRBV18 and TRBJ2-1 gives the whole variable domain NAGVMQNPRHLVRRRGQEARLRCSPMKGHSHVYWYRQLPEEGLKFMVYLQKENIIDESGMPKERFSAEFPKEGPSILRIQQVVRGDSAAYFCASSPLDTVYNEQFFGPGTRLTVL.

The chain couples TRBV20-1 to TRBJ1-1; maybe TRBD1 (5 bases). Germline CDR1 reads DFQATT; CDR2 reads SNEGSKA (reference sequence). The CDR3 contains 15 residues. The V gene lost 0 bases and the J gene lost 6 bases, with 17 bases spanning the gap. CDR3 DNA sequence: TGCAGTGCTAGAGACTACCGGGGGGGGAGGCCTGAAGCTTTCTTT. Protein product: CSARDYRGGRPEAFF.

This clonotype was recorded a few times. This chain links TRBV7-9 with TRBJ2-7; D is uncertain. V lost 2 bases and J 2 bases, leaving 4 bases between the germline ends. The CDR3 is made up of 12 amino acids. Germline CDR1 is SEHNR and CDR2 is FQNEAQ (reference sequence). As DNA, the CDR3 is TGTGCCAGCAGCTTATCTGCCTACGAGCAGTACTTC. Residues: CASSLSAYEQYF.

The CDR3 reads CASSSRGYYNEQFF. In nucleotides, the CDR3 is TGTGCCAGCAGTTCCCGAGGATACTACAATGAGCAGTTCTTC. This chain connects TRBV6-2 or TRBV6-3 to TRBJ2-1; D gene unclear. The ends were cut back, 4 bases at V and 3 bases at J, with 10 bases in the middle. Per the germline V gene, CDR1 is MNHEY and CDR2 is SVGEGT. CDR3 length: 14 residues.

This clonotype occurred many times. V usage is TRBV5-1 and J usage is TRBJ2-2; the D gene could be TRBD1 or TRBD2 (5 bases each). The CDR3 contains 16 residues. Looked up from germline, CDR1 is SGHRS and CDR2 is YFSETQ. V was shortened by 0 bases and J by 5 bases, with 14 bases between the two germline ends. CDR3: CASSLAGALGTGELFF. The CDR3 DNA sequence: TGCGCCAGCAGCTTGGCCGGGGCCCTTGGGACCGGGGAGCTGTTTTTT.

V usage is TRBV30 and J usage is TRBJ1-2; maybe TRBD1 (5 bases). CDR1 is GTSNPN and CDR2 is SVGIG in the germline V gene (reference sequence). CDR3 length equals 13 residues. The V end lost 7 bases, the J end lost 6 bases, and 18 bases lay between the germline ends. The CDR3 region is CAYPRGIIDGYTF. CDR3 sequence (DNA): TGTGCCTACCCACGGGGGATTATCGATGGCTACACCTTC.

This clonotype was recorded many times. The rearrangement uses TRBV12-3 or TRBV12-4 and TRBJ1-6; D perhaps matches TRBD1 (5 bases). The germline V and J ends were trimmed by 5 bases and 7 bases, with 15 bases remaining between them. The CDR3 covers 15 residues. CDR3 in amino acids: CASSVQALENSPLHF. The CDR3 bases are TGTGCCAGCAGTGTACAGGCCCTTGAAAATTCACCCCTCCACTTT.

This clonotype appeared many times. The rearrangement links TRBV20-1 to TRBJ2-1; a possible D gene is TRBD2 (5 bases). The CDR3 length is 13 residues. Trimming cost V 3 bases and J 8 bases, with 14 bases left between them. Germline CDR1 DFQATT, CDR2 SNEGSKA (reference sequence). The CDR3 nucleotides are TGCAGTGCTAGCATGGGGAGCCGTGATGAGCAGTTCTTC. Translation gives CSASMGSRDEQFF.

CDR3 DNA sequence: TGCAGTGCTAGGCGGACAGGGCTAAGGAACTATGGCTACACCTTC. Translation: CSARRTGLRNYGYTF. The rearrangement links TRBV20-1 to TRBJ1-2, with TRBD1 matching 8 bases. CDR3 length: 15 residues. The V gene end was trimmed by 3 bases and the J gene end by 2 bases; junction bases not matched to a gene: 8. The V gene's germline CDR1 is DFQATT and CDR2 SNEGSKA (reference sequence).

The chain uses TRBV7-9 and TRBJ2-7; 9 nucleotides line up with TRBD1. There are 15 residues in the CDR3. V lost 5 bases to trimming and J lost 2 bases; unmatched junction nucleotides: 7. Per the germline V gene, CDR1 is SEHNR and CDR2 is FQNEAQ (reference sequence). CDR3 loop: CASSRRTGATYEQYF. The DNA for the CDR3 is TGTGCCAGCAGCCGACGGACAGGGGCAACCTACGAGCAGTACTTC.

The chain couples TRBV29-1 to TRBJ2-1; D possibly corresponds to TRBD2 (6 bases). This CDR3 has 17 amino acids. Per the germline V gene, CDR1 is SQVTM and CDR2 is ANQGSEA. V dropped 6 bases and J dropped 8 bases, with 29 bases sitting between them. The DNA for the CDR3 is TGCAGCGTCCCTTTGGGTCCCGGGACTCACACAGCCTATGAGCAGTTCTTC. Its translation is CSVPLGPGTHTAYEQFF.

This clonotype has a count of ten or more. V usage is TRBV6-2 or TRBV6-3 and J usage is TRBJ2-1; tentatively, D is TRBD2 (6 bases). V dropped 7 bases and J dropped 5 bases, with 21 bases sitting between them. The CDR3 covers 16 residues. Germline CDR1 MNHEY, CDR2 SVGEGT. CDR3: CASTDQREVVHNEQFF. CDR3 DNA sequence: TGTGCCAGCACCGATCAAAGGGAGGTTGTCCACAATGAGCAGTTCTTC.

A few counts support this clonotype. This chain's CDR3 is CASSEAFLTVEAFF. Written as DNA, the CDR3 is TGTGCCAGCAGTGAAGCATTTTTAACGGTCGAAGCTTTCTTT. J is TRBJ1-1 and V is TRBV2; D gene ambiguous. V lost 0 bases and J 8 bases, leaving 13 bases between the germline ends. Germline V CDR1 and CDR2: SNHLY, FYNNEI. The CDR3 is made up of 14 amino acids.

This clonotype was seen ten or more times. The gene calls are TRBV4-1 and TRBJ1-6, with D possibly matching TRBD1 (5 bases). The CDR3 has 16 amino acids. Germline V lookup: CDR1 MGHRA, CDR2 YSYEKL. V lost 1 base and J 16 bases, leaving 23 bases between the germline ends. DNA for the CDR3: TGCGCCAGCAGCCAAGGCGGGACCGCCAGACCCCTTGCGCTCCACTTT. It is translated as CASSQGGTARPLALHF.

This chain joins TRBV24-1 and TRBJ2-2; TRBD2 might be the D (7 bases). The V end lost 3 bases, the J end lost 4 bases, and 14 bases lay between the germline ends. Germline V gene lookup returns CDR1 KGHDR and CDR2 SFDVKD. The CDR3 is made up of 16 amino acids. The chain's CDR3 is CATSDARGAGTGELFF. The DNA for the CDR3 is TGTGCCACCAGTGATGCCCGGGGGGCCGGCACCGGGGAGCTGTTTTTT.

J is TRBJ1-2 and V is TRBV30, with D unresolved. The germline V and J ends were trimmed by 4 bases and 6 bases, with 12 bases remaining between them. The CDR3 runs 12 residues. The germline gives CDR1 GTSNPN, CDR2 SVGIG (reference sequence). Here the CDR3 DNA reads TGTGCCTGGATCCCGGAAGCGGATGGCTACACCTTC. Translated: CAWIPEADGYTF.

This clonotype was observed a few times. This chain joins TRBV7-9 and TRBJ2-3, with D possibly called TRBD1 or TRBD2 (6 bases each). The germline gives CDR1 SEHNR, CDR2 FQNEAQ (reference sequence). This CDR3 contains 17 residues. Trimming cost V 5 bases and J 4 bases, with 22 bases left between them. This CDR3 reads CASSLRGAGPGADTQYF. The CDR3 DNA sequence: TGTGCCAGCAGCCTCCGGGGTGCGGGGCCAGGGGCAGATACGCAGTATTTT.

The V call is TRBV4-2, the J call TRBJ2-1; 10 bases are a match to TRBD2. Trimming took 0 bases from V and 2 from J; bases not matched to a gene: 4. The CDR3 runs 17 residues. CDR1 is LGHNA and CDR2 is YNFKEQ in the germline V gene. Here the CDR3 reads CASSQDPSGGPYNEQFF. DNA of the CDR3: TGTGCCAGCAGCCAAGACCCTAGCGGGGGACCCTACAATGAGCAGTTCTTC.

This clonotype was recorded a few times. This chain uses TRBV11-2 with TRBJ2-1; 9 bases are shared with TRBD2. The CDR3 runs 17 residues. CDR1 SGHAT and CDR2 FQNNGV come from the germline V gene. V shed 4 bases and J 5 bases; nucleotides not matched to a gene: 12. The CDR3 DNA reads TGTGCCAGCAGCTCCGGAGGAGCTAGCGGGAAGAACAATGAGCAGTTCTTC. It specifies CASSSGGASGKNNEQFF. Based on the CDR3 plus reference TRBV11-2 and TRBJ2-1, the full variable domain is EAGVAQSPRYKIIEKRQSVAFWCNPISGHATLYWYQQILGQGPKLLIQFQNNGVVDDSQLPKDRFSAERLKGVDSTLKIQPAKLEDSAVYLCASSSGGASGKNNEQFFGPGTRLTVL.

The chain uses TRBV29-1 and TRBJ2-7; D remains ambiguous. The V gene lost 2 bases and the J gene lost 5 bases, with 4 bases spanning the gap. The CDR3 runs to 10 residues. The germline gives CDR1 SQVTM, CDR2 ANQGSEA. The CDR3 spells CSVEQNEQYF. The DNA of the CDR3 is TGCAGCGTTGAACAGAACGAGCAGTACTTC.

The CDR3 region is CASIPDRGPAFF. The CDR3 region has the DNA TGTGCCAGCATCCCAGACAGGGGGCCAGCTTTCTTT. The V call is TRBV7-9, the J call TRBJ1-1; 10 bases line up with TRBD1. Germline lookup yields CDR1 SEHNR and CDR2 FQNEAQ (reference sequence). Trimming took 7 bases from V and 10 from J; bases not matched to a gene: 6. The CDR3 length is 12 residues.

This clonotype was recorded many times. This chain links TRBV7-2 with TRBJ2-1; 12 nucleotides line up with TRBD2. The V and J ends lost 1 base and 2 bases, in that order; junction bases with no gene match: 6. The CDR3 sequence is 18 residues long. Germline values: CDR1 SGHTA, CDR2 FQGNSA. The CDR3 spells CASSLVGTSGPTYNEQFF. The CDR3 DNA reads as TGTGCCAGCAGCTTAGTGGGGACTAGCGGGCCAACCTACAATGAGCAGTTCTTC.

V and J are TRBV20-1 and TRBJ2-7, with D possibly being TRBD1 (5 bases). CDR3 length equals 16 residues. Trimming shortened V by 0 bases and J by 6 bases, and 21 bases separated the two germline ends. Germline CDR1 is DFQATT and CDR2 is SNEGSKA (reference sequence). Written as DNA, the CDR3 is TGCAGTGCTAGAGATAGTGGGTCAGGGTTAATGACCGAGCAGTACTTC. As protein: CSARDSGSGLMTEQYF.

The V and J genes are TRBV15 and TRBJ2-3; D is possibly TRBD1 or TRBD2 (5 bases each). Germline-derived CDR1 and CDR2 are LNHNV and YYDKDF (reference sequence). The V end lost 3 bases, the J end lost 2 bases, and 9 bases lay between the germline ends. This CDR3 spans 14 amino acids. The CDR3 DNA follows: TGTGCCACCAGCAGGGGGACGGACACAGATACGCAGTATTTT. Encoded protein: CATSRGTDTDTQYF. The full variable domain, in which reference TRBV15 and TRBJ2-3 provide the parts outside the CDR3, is DAMVIQNPRYQVTQFGKPVTLSCSQTLNHNVMYWYQQKSSQAPKLLFHYYDKDFNNEADTPDNFQSRRPNTSFCFLDIRSPGLGDTAMYLCATSRGTDTDTQYFGPGTRLTVL.

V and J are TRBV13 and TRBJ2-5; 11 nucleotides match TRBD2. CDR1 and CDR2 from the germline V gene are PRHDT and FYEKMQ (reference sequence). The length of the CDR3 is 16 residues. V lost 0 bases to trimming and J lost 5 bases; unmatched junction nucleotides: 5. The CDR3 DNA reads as TGTGCCAGCAGCTTAGGACGACTAGCGGGACGGGAGACCCAGTACTTC. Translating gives CASSLGRLAGRETQYF.

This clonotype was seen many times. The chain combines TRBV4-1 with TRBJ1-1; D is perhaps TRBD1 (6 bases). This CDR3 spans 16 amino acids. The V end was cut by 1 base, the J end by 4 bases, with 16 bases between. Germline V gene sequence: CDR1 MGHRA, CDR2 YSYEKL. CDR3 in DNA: TGCGCCAGCAGCCAAGTCCTAGACAGGACATCCACTGAAGCTTTCTTT. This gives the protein CASSQVLDRTSTEAFF.

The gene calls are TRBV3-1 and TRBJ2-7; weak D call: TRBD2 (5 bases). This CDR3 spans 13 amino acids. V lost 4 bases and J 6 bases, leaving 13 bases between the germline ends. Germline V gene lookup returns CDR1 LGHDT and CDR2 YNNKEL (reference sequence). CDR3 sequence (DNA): TGTGCCAGCAGCCCCTTCCGGGGTACCGAGCAGTACTTC. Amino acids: CASSPFRGTEQYF.

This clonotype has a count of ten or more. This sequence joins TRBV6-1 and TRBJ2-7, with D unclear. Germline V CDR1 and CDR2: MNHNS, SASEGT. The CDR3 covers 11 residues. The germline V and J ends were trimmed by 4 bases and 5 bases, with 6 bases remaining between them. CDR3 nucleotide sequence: TGTGCCAGCAGTGTGGGTCACGAGCAGTACTTC. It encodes CASSVGHEQYF.